Listed below are T cell receptor beta chains from one sample, sequenced in a study of blood T cell repertoires in COVID-19. The assay was immunoSEQ multiplex PCR, and TCRdb's table has in-frame clones only and misses some. The table lists about 63,000 clones, about four fifths of them singletons. Sequenced: PBMCs or T cells enriched from blood (not recorded which). The receptors originated from a woman between 40 and 55 years old with acute COVID-19. Each CDR3 is given with its conserved first and last residue. The D gene is left open where the match is weak. Some rows have no size entry. The others give once, few or many, or a class for an expanded clone.

v_gene,len,d_gene,abundance,j_gene,CDR3aa,CDR3nt
TRBV7-9,12,.,.,TRBJ2-1,CASIQRNNEQFF,TGTGCCAGCATCCAGAGGAACAATGAGCAGTTCTTC
TRBV28,14,TRBD2,.,TRBJ2-5,CASSFERGAETQYF,TGTGCCAGCAGTTTCGAGCGGGGGGCAGAGACCCAGTACTTC
TRBV11-2,16,.,.,TRBJ2-2,CASSLGLGQNTGELFF,TGTGCCAGCAGCTTAGGATTGGGACAGAACACCGGGGAGCTGTTTTTT
TRBV12-3/TRBV12-4,13,.,medium-sized,TRBJ1-2,CASSFYRSYGYTF,TGTGCCAGCAGTTTCTACAGGAGCTATGGCTACACCTTC
TRBV29-1,13,TRBD2,.,TRBJ2-5,CSVSLAEGETQYF,TGCAGCGTATCCCTAGCGGAGGGAGAGACCCAGTACTTC
TRBV24-1,14,TRBD1,.,TRBJ2-5,CATSDWGQQETQYF,TGTGCCACCAGTGATTGGGGACAGCAAGAGACCCAGTACTTC
TRBV6-1,18,.,once,TRBJ2-3,CASSEAPRGLRSTDTQYF,TGTGCCAGCAGTGAAGCGCCCAGAGGGCTTCGGAGCACAGATACGCAGTATTTT
TRBV5-4,16,.,.,TRBJ2-2,CASSQVGTANTGELFF,TGTGCCAGCAGCCAGGTGGGGACTGCGAACACCGGGGAGCTGTTTTTT
TRBV12-5,16,.,.,TRBJ1-2,CASGLTSGGPLYGYTF,TGTGCTAGTGGTTTGACCTCGGGGGGCCCCCTCTATGGCTACACCTTC
TRBV28,15,.,.,TRBJ1-5,CASSLYFREEGSQHF,TGTGCCAGCAGTCTTTACTTCAGGGAGGAGGGATCCCAGCATTTT
TRBV9,15,TRBD1,once,TRBJ1-3,CASSGQGLSGNTIYF,TGTGCCAGCAGCGGACAGGGGCTCTCTGGAAACACCATATATTTT
TRBV6-5,15,.,.,TRBJ1-2,CASSYSGTRDYGYTF,TGTGCCAGCAGTTACTCGGGTACTAGAGACTATGGCTACACCTTC
TRBV27,15,TRBD1,.,TRBJ1-2,CASSSSGTGTVGYTF,TGTGCCAGCAGTTCCTCCGGGACAGGCACGGTCGGCTACACCTTC
TRBV9,14,.,.,TRBJ2-5,CASTSPGLQETQYF,TGTGCCAGCACTTCTCCGGGACTTCAAGAGACCCAGTACTTC
TRBV28,16,TRBD2,.,TRBJ2-3,CASRGPSGVVTDTQYF,TGTGCCAGCAGGGGGCCTAGCGGGGTGGTCACAGATACGCAGTATTTT
TRBV5-8,18,TRBD2,.,TRBJ2-6,CASSLLGGRSSGANVLTF,TGTGCCAGCAGCTTGCTTGGCGGGAGGAGCTCTGGGGCCAACGTCCTGACTTTC
TRBV27,15,TRBD2,.,TRBJ2-1,CASSTSRELYNEQFF,TGTGCCAGCAGTACCTCGCGGGAGTTATACAATGAGCAGTTCTTC
TRBV6-1,16,.,.,TRBJ1-5,CASSVRGGLSNQPQHF,TGTGCCAGCAGTGTTCGTGGAGGGCTTAGCAATCAGCCCCAGCATTTT
TRBV10-3,14,.,.,TRBJ2-3,CAISDQGTGDTQYF,TGTGCCATCAGTGATCAGGGGACGGGAGATACGCAGTATTTT
TRBV9,16,.,.,TRBJ2-1,CASSLTHSGTYNEQFF,TGTGCCAGCAGCTTAACACATAGCGGAACCTACAATGAGCAGTTCTTC
TRBV7-8,14,TRBD2,.,TRBJ2-7,CASSLGGGAGEQYF,TGTGCCAGCAGCTTAGGCGGGGGGGCGGGCGAGCAGTACTTC
TRBV7-3,14,.,.,TRBJ2-1,CASSLHYKGYEQFF,TGTGCCAGCAGCTTACATTATAAGGGGTATGAGCAGTTCTTC
TRBV28,15,TRBD2,.,TRBJ2-1,CASSLAGEGYNEQFF,TGTGCCAGCAGTTTAGCGGGAGAGGGCTACAATGAGCAGTTCTTC
TRBV5-1,14,.,.,TRBJ2-2,CASSLDAGLGELFF,TGCGCCAGCAGCTTGGATGCGGGGCTCGGGGAGCTGTTTTTT
TRBV28,18,TRBD1,.,TRBJ1-4,CASSSPRQGGATNEKLFF,TGTGCCAGCAGTTCTCCTCGACAGGGCGGGGCGACTAATGAAAAACTGTTTTTT
TRBV7-6,15,TRBD1,.,TRBJ2-7,CASSFAGTGNNEQYF,TGTGCCAGCAGCTTTGCCGGGACAGGTAACAACGAGCAGTACTTC
TRBV6-2/TRBV6-3,14,TRBD2,.,TRBJ2-7,CASSYGTSGYEQYF,TGTGCCAGCAGTTACGGGACTAGCGGGTACGAGCAGTACTTC
TRBV3-1/TRBV3-2,15,.,few,TRBJ2-2,CASSGRRDRTGELFF,TGTGCCAGCAGTGGGCGGAGGGACAGAACCGGGGAGCTGTTTTTT
TRBV9,15,TRBD1,.,TRBJ1-6,CASSINPTGNSPLHF,TGTGCCAGCAGCATTAACCCGACAGGGAATTCACCCCTCCACTTT
TRBV5-1,14,.,.,TRBJ1-2,CASSLGVSGYGYTF,TGCGCCAGCAGCCTGGGAGTCTCGGGCTATGGCTACACCTTC
TRBV19,15,.,.,TRBJ2-1,CASTPDRSSYNEQFF,TGTGCCAGTACCCCGGACAGAAGCTCCTACAATGAGCAGTTCTTC
TRBV7-9,16,.,.,TRBJ2-1,CASSVYAGSSYNEQFF,TGTGCCAGCAGCGTTTACGCGGGAAGCTCCTACAATGAGCAGTTCTTC
TRBV5-1,14,.,.,TRBJ2-1,CASSLVPGWNEQFF,TGCGCCAGCAGCTTGGTTCCAGGGTGGAATGAGCAGTTCTTC
TRBV7-9,18,.,few,TRBJ2-4,CASSLKEPRGSRKNIQYF,TGTGCCAGCAGCTTAAAGGAACCTCGGGGGTCTCGAAAAAACATTCAGTACTTC
TRBV19,13,.,.,TRBJ1-1,CATLGRGNTEAFF,TGTGCCACCCTCGGACGGGGGAACACTGAAGCTTTCTTT
TRBV5-4,13,.,.,TRBJ2-5,CASSLRGLETQYF,TGTGCCAGCAGCTTGAGAGGTTTGGAGACCCAGTACTTC
TRBV28,13,TRBD2,.,TRBJ2-5,CACGGGREETQYF,TGTGCTTGCGGGGGTGGGAGGGAAGAGACCCAGTACTTC
TRBV7-2,16,TRBD1,medium-sized,TRBJ1-6,CASSFRGQGTDSPLHF,TGTGCCAGCAGCTTTCGCGGACAGGGAACAGATTCACCCCTCCACTTT
TRBV2,17,TRBD2,.,TRBJ2-3,CAIDRAGLAGSTDTQYF,TGTGCAATCGACAGGGCTGGACTAGCGGGGAGCACAGATACGCAGTATTTT
TRBV27,12,.,.,TRBJ1-2,CASRTTGYGYTF,TGTGCCAGCAGGACGACAGGTTATGGCTACACCTTC
TRBV5-1,13,TRBD1,.,TRBJ2-5,CASRDRAGETQYF,TGCGCCAGCAGAGACAGGGCCGGAGAGACCCAGTACTTC